The 7 T cell receptor beta chains below all came from one sample that was sequenced in a study of cytomegalovirus exposure and HLA in healthy donors. Vbeta (60) and Jbeta (13) primers were used in the PCR. Produced via immunoSEQ multiplex PCR; TCRdb's table is partial and in-frame only. The table has about 160,000 clones, roughly four fifths seen once. The sample consisted of PBMCs. All receptors derive from a female donor in good health and CMV-seronegative.

This chain joins TRBV19 and TRBJ2-1, with TRBD2 identical over 12 bases. Germline V lookup: CDR1 LNHDA, CDR2 SQIVND (reference sequence). The CDR3 runs to 16 residues. V shed 5 bases, J shed 4 bases, and the junction held 6 bases outside the gene matches. The CDR3, as DNA: TGTGCCAGTAGTCCCGGACTAGCGGGGCCATACAATGAGCAGTTCTTC. Its translation is CASSPGLAGPYNEQFF. Looking up the rest from reference TRBV19 and TRBJ2-1 gives the full variable domain: DGGITQSPKYLFRKEGQNVTLSCEQNLNHDAMYWYRQDPGQGLRLIYYSQIVNDFQKGDIAEGYSVSREKKESFPLTVTSAQKNPTAFYLCASSPGLAGPYNEQFFGPGTRLTVL.

The chain employs TRBV30 and TRBJ2-2; D is ambiguous. The CDR3 spans 15 residues. Per the germline V gene, CDR1 is GTSNPN and CDR2 is SVGIG (reference sequence). The V and J ends lost 4 bases and 5 bases respectively, with 17 bases between them. CDR3 bases: TGTGCCTGGACCCCTCGCCAGGCTGTAACCGGGGAGCTGTTTTTT. Its protein product is CAWTPRQAVTGELFF.

The chain couples TRBV28 to TRBJ1-5, with D possibly matching TRBD1 (6 bases). The CDR3 covers 17 residues. Germline values: CDR1 MDHEN, CDR2 SYDVKM. Trimming left V 2 bases short and J 0 bases short, with 14 bases between. CDR3 region: CASSLLGTSYSNQPQHF. The CDR3 bases are TGTGCCAGCAGTTTACTCGGGACATCTTATAGCAATCAGCCCCAGCATTTT. The full variable domain, rest sourced from reference TRBV28 and TRBJ1-5, is DVKVTQSSRYLVKRTGEKVFLECVQDMDHENMFWYRQDPGLGLRLIYFSYDVKMKEKGDIPEGYSVSREKKERFSLILESASTNQTSMYLCASSLLGTSYSNQPQHFGDGTRLSIL.

The chain is built from TRBV6-6 and TRBJ2-7, with a weak D call TRBD1 (5 bases). Trimming removed 6 bases at V and 3 bases at J, with 12 bases between. This CDR3 has 13 amino acids. The germline V gene has CDR1 MNHNY and CDR2 SVGAGI (reference sequence). The CDR3 bases are TGTGCCAGCAGAGACACAGGAAACTACGAGCAGTACTTC. It yields the protein CASRDTGNYEQYF.

This chain connects TRBV29-1 to TRBJ1-1; 9 nucleotides line up with TRBD1. The V segment lost 5 bases and the J segment 0 bases; nucleotides outside the gene matches: 4. Per germline, CDR1 SQVTM and CDR2 ANQGSEA. CDR3 length equals 14 residues. The CDR3 bases are TGCAGCGTTTCCCGACAGGGGGTGAACACTGAAGCTTTCTTT. Its translation is CSVSRQGVNTEAFF.

CDR3 coding DNA: TGTGCCAGCAGGGGACTTAGTAGCAATCAGCCCCAGCATTTT. Translation gives CASRGLSSNQPQHF. This rearrangement joins TRBV6-1 to TRBJ1-5; possibly TRBD1 for D (5 bases). The CDR3 loop spans 14 amino acids. CDR1 is MNHNS and CDR2 is SASEGT in the germline V gene. Between the trimmed V and J ends, which lost 6 bases and 0 bases, there was a span of 9 bases.

The V call is TRBV27, the J call TRBJ2-3; D is unresolved. CDR1 is MNHEY, CDR2 SMNVEV, per germline (reference sequence). The CDR3 consists of 15 residues. Trimming stripped 0 bases from V and 2 bases from J, with 9 bases between. The CDR3 coding sequence is TGTGCCAGCAGTTTATCGGTCGGAGACACAGATACGCAGTATTTT. Its protein product is CASSLSVGDTDTQYF.